Listed below are T cell receptor beta chains from one sample, sequenced in a study of T cells in Graves' hyperthyroidism and ophthalmopathy. TCRdb analysed the multiplex PCR reads with MiXCR anew, one entry per CDR3 protein. The sample contains over 550,000 distinct CDR3 sequences, 16% of which appear only once. The sequencing sample was made of blood. The receptors originated from a woman between 18 and 30 years old with Graves' hyperthyroidism. Both conserved end residues are part of each CDR3. The order of the fields is D gene, J gene, V gene, clone size, CDR3 protein, CDR3 DNA. The D gene is left open where the match is weak. Not all rows give a size; the values are once, few, many and, for expanded clones, a class.

d_call: TRBD2
j_call: TRBJ2-7
v_call: TRBV20-1
clone_size: few
cdr3_aa: CSALLAGGSYEQYF
cdr3_nt: TGCAGTGCTCTACTAGCGGGGGGATCCTACGAGCAGTACTTC

d_call: NA
j_call: TRBJ2-1
v_call: TRBV12-3/TRBV12-4
clone_size: NA
cdr3_aa: CASSPAPARTIHNEQFF
cdr3_nt: TGTGCCAGCAGTCCCGCGCCCGCTAGGACCATACACAATGAGCAGTTCTTC

d_call: TRBD2
j_call: TRBJ2-1
v_call: TRBV9
clone_size: NA
cdr3_aa: CASSVAVAGGMNEQFF
cdr3_nt: TGTGCCAGCAGCGTAGCGGTAGCGGGGGGGATGAATGAGCAGTTCTTC

d_call: NA
j_call: TRBJ1-1
v_call: TRBV19
clone_size: NA
cdr3_aa: CASSRTVTMNTEAFF
cdr3_nt: TGTGCCAGTAGTCGGACAGTGACCATGAACACTGAAGCTTTCTTT

d_call: NA
j_call: TRBJ2-4
v_call: TRBV2
clone_size: many
cdr3_aa: CASTDSPIQYF
cdr3_nt: TGTGCCAGCACGGACAGTCCTATTCAGTACTTC

d_call: TRBD2
j_call: TRBJ2-1
v_call: TRBV7-6
clone_size: NA
cdr3_aa: CASSPLPGLGNEQFF
cdr3_nt: TGTGCCAGCAGCCCACTCCCGGGACTAGGGAATGAGCAGTTCTTC

d_call: NA
j_call: TRBJ1-5
v_call: TRBV27
clone_size: NA
cdr3_aa: CASSFRRDQPQHF
cdr3_nt: TGTGCCAGCAGTTTTCGCAGGGATCAGCCCCAGCATTTT

d_call: TRBD2
j_call: TRBJ2-1
v_call: TRBV20-1
clone_size: once
cdr3_aa: CSAREATSGHTYNEQFF
cdr3_nt: TGCAGTGCTAGAGAAGCGACTAGCGGGCACACTTACAATGAGCAGTTCTTC

d_call: NA
j_call: TRBJ1-2
v_call: TRBV27
clone_size: NA
cdr3_aa: CASSSISDAHVYGYTF
cdr3_nt: TGTGCCAGCAGTTCAATATCCGACGCCCACGTCTATGGCTACACCTTC

d_call: NA
j_call: TRBJ2-1
v_call: TRBV6-1
clone_size: NA
cdr3_aa: CASRPGPAHNEQFF
cdr3_nt: TGTGCCAGCAGACCGGGACCAGCTCACAATGAGCAGTTCTTC

d_call: NA
j_call: TRBJ2-2
v_call: TRBV2
clone_size: many
cdr3_aa: CASSWPGDGARVNTGELFF
cdr3_nt: TGTGCCAGCAGTTGGCCGGGGGACGGGGCGCGGGTAAACACCGGGGAGCTGTTTTTT

d_call: NA
j_call: TRBJ1-6
v_call: TRBV27
clone_size: NA
cdr3_aa: CASSSLSSPLLHF
cdr3_nt: TGTGCCAGCAGTTCCCTCTCCTCTCCTCTCCTCCACTTT

d_call: NA
j_call: TRBJ1-4
v_call: TRBV28
clone_size: many
cdr3_aa: CASTKERASYNEKLFF
cdr3_nt: TGTGCCAGCACCAAGGAGAGGGCCAGCTATAATGAAAAACTGTTTTTT

d_call: NA
j_call: TRBJ2-1
v_call: TRBV20-1
clone_size: many
cdr3_aa: CSARQSRSIDNEQFF
cdr3_nt: TGCAGTGCTAGACAGAGCAGATCGATCGACAATGAGCAGTTCTTC

d_call: TRBD2
j_call: TRBJ2-5
v_call: TRBV12-3/TRBV12-4
clone_size: NA
cdr3_aa: CASSPLAGKGETQYF
cdr3_nt: TGTGCCAGCAGTCCACTAGCGGGGAAGGGAGAGACCCAGTACTTC

d_call: TRBD1
j_call: TRBJ2-1
v_call: TRBV12-3/TRBV12-4
clone_size: NA
cdr3_aa: CASTRTGDEQFF
cdr3_nt: TGTGCCAGCACCAGGACAGGGGATGAGCAGTTCTTC

d_call: TRBD1
j_call: TRBJ2-2
v_call: TRBV7-8
clone_size: NA
cdr3_aa: CASSRDRTNTGELFF
cdr3_nt: TGTGCCAGCAGCCGGGACAGGACTAACACCGGGGAGCTGTTTTTT

d_call: TRBD2
j_call: TRBJ2-7
v_call: TRBV27
clone_size: few
cdr3_aa: CASSLSTSGSWEQYF
cdr3_nt: TGTGCCAGCAGTTTATCAACTAGCGGGAGCTGGGAGCAGTACTTC

d_call: TRBD1
j_call: TRBJ2-5
v_call: TRBV20-1
clone_size: many
cdr3_aa: CSARDSGRGRVGETQYF
cdr3_nt: TGCAGTGCTAGAGATTCGGGCAGGGGGCGAGTAGGAGAGACCCAGTACTTC

d_call: NA
j_call: TRBJ2-7
v_call: TRBV5-1
clone_size: many
cdr3_aa: CASSLELHYEQYF
cdr3_nt: TGCGCCAGCAGCTTGGAACTCCACTACGAGCAGTACTTC

d_call: NA
j_call: TRBJ1-2
v_call: TRBV12-5
clone_size: NA
cdr3_aa: CASGLGTIKDGYTF
cdr3_nt: TGTGCTAGTGGTTTGGGGACCATAAAAGATGGCTACACCTTC

d_call: TRBD2
j_call: TRBJ2-1
v_call: TRBV30
clone_size: NA
cdr3_aa: CAWRATKGTSGRNSYNEQFF
cdr3_nt: TGTGCCTGGAGGGCAACCAAAGGGACTAGCGGGAGGAACTCCTACAATGAGCAGTTCTTC

d_call: TRBD2
j_call: TRBJ2-1
v_call: TRBV6-2/TRBV6-3
clone_size: few
cdr3_aa: CASSYSTRLAGGRSYNEQFF
cdr3_nt: TGTGCCAGCAGTTACTCGACGAGACTAGCGGGGGGGCGATCCTACAATGAGCAGTTCTTC

d_call: NA
j_call: TRBJ1-2
v_call: TRBV11-3
clone_size: NA
cdr3_aa: CASSFPPAEVWNGYTF
cdr3_nt: TGTGCCAGCAGCTTCCCCCCGGCTGAGGTTTGGAATGGCTACACCTTC

d_call: TRBD1
j_call: TRBJ1-1
v_call: TRBV5-1
clone_size: many
cdr3_aa: CASRGDRNTEAFF
cdr3_nt: TGCGCCAGCAGGGGGGACAGGAACACTGAAGCTTTCTTT

d_call: NA
j_call: TRBJ2-7
v_call: TRBV12-3/TRBV12-4
clone_size: many
cdr3_aa: CASSSGSPLRYEQYF
cdr3_nt: TGTGCCAGCAGTTCCGGGTCGCCCCTGCGGTACGAGCAGTACTTC

d_call: TRBD1
j_call: TRBJ1-2
v_call: TRBV4-3
clone_size: NA
cdr3_aa: CASSQGTGNYYGYTF
cdr3_nt: TGCGCCAGCAGCCAGGGGACAGGGAACTACTATGGCTACACCTTC

d_call: NA
j_call: TRBJ2-3
v_call: TRBV11-2
clone_size: many
cdr3_aa: CASSPRLPRTDTQYF
cdr3_nt: TGTGCCAGCAGCCCCCGACTCCCGAGGACAGATACGCAGTATTTT

d_call: NA
j_call: TRBJ1-1
v_call: TRBV30
clone_size: NA
cdr3_aa: CAWARNTEAFF
cdr3_nt: TGTGCCTGGGCCAGGAACACTGAAGCTTTCTTT

d_call: NA
j_call: TRBJ1-4
v_call: TRBV18
clone_size: few
cdr3_aa: CASSYNGAADEELFF
cdr3_nt: TGTGCCAGCTCATATAATGGGGCCGCGGATGAAGAACTGTTTTTT

d_call: NA
j_call: TRBJ1-6
v_call: TRBV12-3/TRBV12-4
clone_size: NA
cdr3_aa: CASSRDALGRNSPLHF
cdr3_nt: TGTGCCAGCAGCCGGGACGCCTTGGGAAGGAATTCACCCCTCCACTTT

d_call: TRBD2
j_call: TRBJ2-4
v_call: TRBV5-8
clone_size: NA
cdr3_aa: CASSWAISGGTYIQYF
cdr3_nt: TGTGCCAGCAGCTGGGCAATTAGCGGGGGAACCTACATTCAGTACTTC

d_call: NA
j_call: TRBJ2-5
v_call: TRBV24-1
clone_size: few
cdr3_aa: CATSDEVGETQYF
cdr3_nt: TGTGCCACCAGTGATGAGGTCGGGGAGACCCAGTACTTC

d_call: NA
j_call: TRBJ2-7
v_call: TRBV29-1
clone_size: NA
cdr3_aa: CSVAEGSEPYEQYF
cdr3_nt: TGCAGCGTTGCGGAGGGGTCTGAGCCCTACGAGCAGTACTTC

d_call: TRBD1
j_call: TRBJ2-5
v_call: TRBV6-1
clone_size: few
cdr3_aa: CASKKRTGRETQYF
cdr3_nt: TGTGCCAGCAAAAAACGGACAGGAAGAGAGACCCAGTACTTC

d_call: NA
j_call: TRBJ1-2
v_call: TRBV11-3
clone_size: few
cdr3_aa: CASSPRVGGYTF
cdr3_nt: TGTGCCAGCAGCCCCCGGGTAGGCGGCTACACCTTC